A single sample gave rise to the 12 T cell receptor beta chains below, sequenced in a study of metastatic and nonmetastatic thyroid tumors. No patient had received any treatment before thyroid surgery. TCRdb re-called the PCR reads through MiXCR. The profile shows roughly 81,000 clones, 8% to 9.5% of them singletons. The specimen sequenced was blood. The source is a female donor with papillary thyroid cancer or a benign thyroid nodule (not recorded which). Some clones in this sample may be carry-over from other donors' samples.

In regard to this clone: This could be a read error, since a much larger clone is one nucleotide away. The sample has other DNA sequences that encode this CDR3 too. The rearrangement uses TRBV7-2 and TRBJ2-3; D perhaps matches TRBD2 (5 bases). Germline CDR1 and CDR2: SGHTA and FQGNSA. The CDR3 is 14 residues long. DNA for the CDR3: TGTGCCAGCAGTTTAGGGAGCGGCACAGATACGCAGTATTTT. Translating it yields CASSLGSGTDTQYF.

This clone was counted ten times or more. CDR3 region: CASSLEQLRETQYF. CDR3 coding DNA: TGTGCCAGCAGCTTAGAACAGCTCAGGGAGACCCAGTACTTC. J is TRBJ2-5 and V is TRBV11-2; D remains ambiguous. The V end lost 0 bases, the J end lost 5 bases, and 10 bases lay between the germline ends. CDR3 length: 14 amino acids. Germline assignment: CDR1 SGHAT and CDR2 FQNNGV.

This clone was recorded at least ten times. The V and J genes are TRBV7-2 and TRBJ2-4; D is unresolved. Germline-derived CDR1 and CDR2 are SGHTA and FQGNSA. The CDR3 extends over 16 amino acids. Trimming left V 4 bases short and J 0 bases short, with 13 bases between. Here the CDR3 DNA reads TGTGCCAGCAGCTCTCTTCTGGGCTTAGCCAAAAACATTCAGTACTTC. As protein: CASSSLLGLAKNIQYF.

This clone was detected ten times or more. J is TRBJ2-2 and V is TRBV18; D unresolved. The V end lost 5 bases, the J end lost 9 bases, and 13 bases lay between the germline ends. This CDR3 has 13 amino acids. Looked up from germline, CDR1 is KGHSH and CDR2 is LQKENI. The CDR3: CASSAQTVWELFF. Written as DNA, the CDR3 is TGTGCCAGCTCAGCCCAGACGGTCTGGGAGCTGTTTTTT.

Ten or more counts support this clone. This chain links TRBV13 with TRBJ1-5; D might be TRBD1 (5 bases). The CDR3 runs 20 residues. The germline V gene has CDR1 PRHDT and CDR2 FYEKMQ (reference sequence). Deletions cut 0 bases from V and 3 bases from J, with 24 bases between. The CDR3: CASSLGWVGLRSAYNQPQHF. In DNA form, the CDR3 reads TGTGCCAGCAGCTTAGGGTGGGTGGGACTGCGTTCAGCCTACAATCAGCCCCAGCATTTT.

This clone was seen many times. V and J are TRBV28 and TRBJ1-5; the D is unclear. V was pared by 7 bases and J by 4 bases, with 20 bases between. Germline assignment: CDR1 MDHEN and CDR2 SYDVKM. The CDR3 covers 16 residues. CDR3 amino acids: CASIPLVEGPNQPQHF. Written as DNA, the CDR3 is TGTGCCAGCATCCCCCTCGTGGAGGGTCCAAATCAGCCCCAGCATTTT.

This clone was detected many times. The chain is built from TRBV3-1 and TRBJ2-3; D is ambiguous. The CDR3 covers 15 residues. Trimming shortened V by 0 bases and J by 2 bases, and 9 bases separated the two germline ends. Germline V lookup: CDR1 LGHDT, CDR2 YNNKEL (reference sequence). CDR3 nucleotides: TGTGCCAGCAGCCAAGATGACGGATACACAGATACGCAGTATTTT. As protein: CASSQDDGYTDTQYF.

This clone was counted many times. The chain carries TRBV7-3 and TRBJ1-2; 9 bases line up with TRBD1. V lost 2 bases and J lost 10; bases outside the gene matches: 8. The CDR3 covers 14 residues. Germline-derived CDR1 and CDR2 are SGHTA and FQGTGA. This CDR3 is CASSLAPGQGSYTF. CDR3 DNA: TGTGCCAGCAGCTTAGCACCGGGACAGGGCTCCTACACCTTC. The entire variable domain, with the rest obtained from reference TRBV7-3 and TRBJ1-2, is as follows: GAGVSQTPSNKVTEKGKYVELRCDPISGHTALYWYRQSLGQGPEFLIYFQGTGAADDSGLPNDRFFAVRPEGSVSTLKIQRTERGDSAVYLCASSLAPGQGSYTFGSGTRLTVV.

The V and J genes are TRBV20-1 and TRBJ1-2; no clear D. There are 16 residues in the CDR3. The V gene's germline CDR1 is DFQATT and CDR2 SNEGSKA (reference sequence). V gave up 5 bases and J gave up 4 bases, with 23 bases separating them. In nucleotides, the CDR3 is TGCAGTGCTCGCGGGTCGGGGTTGGAACGAGGCTATGGCTACACCTTC. The encoded protein is CSARGSGLERGYGYTF.

Of note for this clone: A read error is possible here, since a much larger clone lies one base away. The chain is built from TRBV6-4 and TRBJ2-3; D gene unclear. Germline V CDR1 and CDR2: MRHNA, SNTAGT. The CDR3 consists of 13 residues. The DNA for the CDR3 is TGTGCCAGCAGTGACCCGCCCACAGATGCGCAGTATTTT. It translates to CASSDPPTDAQYF.

The sample holds many counts of this clone. The rearrangement links TRBV20-1 to TRBJ1-6; the D is unclear. The V end lost 6 bases, the J end lost 0 bases, and 15 bases lay between the germline ends. Germline V gene sequence: CDR1 DFQATT, CDR2 SNEGSKA (reference sequence). The CDR3 totals 16 residues. CDR3 loop: CSAQGGSSSYNSPLHF. CDR3 nucleotide sequence: TGCAGTGCCCAAGGCGGGTCTAGCTCCTATAATTCACCCCTCCACTTT.

This chain's CDR3 is CASSMAWGNQPQHF. The CDR3 region has the DNA TGTGCCAGTAGTATGGCTTGGGGGAACCAGCCCCAGCATTTT. The chain couples TRBV19 to TRBJ1-5, with D perhaps matching TRBD1 (5 bases). V gave up 3 bases and J gave up 7 bases, with 13 bases separating them. There are 14 residues in the CDR3. Germline CDR1 LNHDA, CDR2 SQIVND (reference sequence).